The next 27 T cell receptor beta chains were all read from a single sample in a study of massively parallel sequencing of T cell beta chains. Using its own MiXCR run on the 5' RACE reads, TCRdb lists one record per CDR3 protein. The sample has about 4,300 distinct CDR3 sequences; roughly 38% are singletons. The sample taken for sequencing was commercial RNA from peripheral blood pooled from many donors. The receptor source for this set is a pool of human donors in good health; the sample was commercial RNA pooled from many donors.

This clonotype came up a few times. The chain uses TRBV20-1 and TRBJ2-2; D uncertain. The V gene lost 3 bases and the J gene lost 4 bases, with 12 bases spanning the gap. Per germline, CDR1 DFQATT and CDR2 SNEGSKA (reference sequence). This CDR3 is 14 amino acids long. The CDR3 DNA sequence: TGCAGTGCTAGCTCGCCCTCGGGCACCGGGGAGCTGTTTTTT. It yields the protein CSASSPSGTGELFF.

This clonotype was detected only a few times. The rearrangement uses TRBV20-1 and TRBJ1-5; D call uncertain. Trimming removed 8 bases from V and 4 bases from J, with 12 bases in between. This CDR3 comprises 12 residues. The V gene's germline CDR1 is DFQATT and CDR2 SNEGSKA (reference sequence). The CDR3 coding sequence is TGCAGTACGCGAGAGGGTAATCAGCCCCAGCATTTT. Protein product: CSTREGNQPQHF.

The chain is built from TRBV4-1 and TRBJ2-1; D not resolved. The V gene's germline CDR1 is MGHRA and CDR2 YSYEKL. This CDR3 contains 14 residues. Trimming removed 0 bases from V and 4 bases from J, with 7 bases in between. In DNA form, the CDR3 reads TGCGCCAGCAGCCAAGATGGCAGGTACAATGAGCAGTTCTTC. Translated: CASSQDGRYNEQFF.

In this sample, this clonotype is medium-sized. J is TRBJ2-3 and V is TRBV10-3, with D perhaps being TRBD1 or TRBD2 (5 bases each). This CDR3 region has 14 residues. The germline V gene has CDR1 ENHRY and CDR2 SYGVKD. Trimming left V 2 bases short and J 3 bases short, with 9 bases between. CDR3 protein: CAISEDSGTDTQYF. CDR3 in DNA: TGTGCCATCAGTGAGGACAGCGGAACAGATACGCAGTATTTT.

The chain recombines TRBV2 with TRBJ1-6; TRBD1 matches at 7 bases. V shed 3 bases and J 10 bases; nucleotides not matched to a gene: 3. This CDR3 region has 13 residues. The germline CDR1 and CDR2 sequences are SNHLY and FYNNEI. The CDR3 loop reads CASSEGQYSPLHF. The CDR3 bases are TGTGCCAGCAGTGAGGGACAGTACTCACCCCTCCACTTT.

The V call is TRBV19, the J call TRBJ2-5, with TRBD1 as a possible D gene (5 bases). Germline-derived CDR1 and CDR2 are LNHDA and SQIVND (reference sequence). The CDR3 is made up of 12 amino acids. Trimming pared 9 bases from V and 5 bases from J, leaving 13 bases between. This CDR3 reads CASGQVRETQYF. CDR3 in DNA: TGTGCCAGCGGACAAGTCAGGGAGACCCAGTACTTC.

This clonotype was counted a few times. The chain joins TRBV10-3 to TRBJ1-2, with 9 bases identical to TRBD1. The CDR3 is made up of 14 amino acids. The germline CDR1 and CDR2 sequences are ENHRY and SYGVKD. The V gene end was trimmed by 4 bases and the J gene end by 5 bases; junction bases not matched to a gene: 5. The CDR3 loop is CAISAGTGQYGYTF. The CDR3 DNA reads TGTGCCATCAGTGCGGGGACAGGGCAATATGGCTACACCTTC.

The rearrangement joins TRBV20-1 to TRBJ2-7, with D possibly matching TRBD1 (6 bases). Germline V gene data show CDR1 as DFQATT and CDR2 as SNEGSKA (reference sequence). There are 13 residues in the CDR3. Trimming cost V 5 bases and J 0 bases, with 11 bases left between them. The CDR3 DNA reads as TGCAGTGCTTACCGGGACACCTCCTACGAGCAGTACTTC. It encodes CSAYRDTSYEQYF.

The gene calls are TRBV6-2 or TRBV6-3 and TRBJ1-2, with 11 bases identical to TRBD1. The CDR3 is 13 residues long. Germline V gene lookup returns CDR1 MNHEY and CDR2 SVGEGT. V shed 10 bases and J 5 bases; nucleotides not matched to a gene: 6. CDR3 residues: CATSGQGGYGYTF. The CDR3 DNA reads as TGTGCCACCTCGGGACAGGGGGGTTATGGCTACACCTTC.

The rearrangement joins TRBV12-3 or TRBV12-4 to TRBJ1-2; D is perhaps TRBD1 (5 bases). The CDR3 contains 12 residues. V dropped 4 bases and J dropped 2 bases, with 5 bases sitting between them. The CDR3 spells CASSSGNYGYTF. The CDR3 nucleotides read TGTGCCAGCAGTTCAGGGAACTATGGCTACACCTTC.

This clonotype came up a few times. The V and J genes are TRBV2 and TRBJ2-2; D not certain. Trimming removed 2 bases at V and 7 bases at J, with 8 bases between. Germline CDR1 SNHLY, CDR2 FYNNEI. The CDR3 is 13 amino acids. For the CDR3, the DNA is TGTGCCAGCAGTGAAATGGGCGGCGGGGAGCTGTTTTTT. Translated, it gives CASSEMGGGELFF.

Worth noting for this clonotype: An end of the junction differs from the germline gene, which may be a read error. The V and J genes are TRBV6-2 or TRBV6-3 and TRBJ2-2; 8 bases match TRBD1. The germline V gene encodes CDR1 MNHEY and CDR2 SVGEGT. The CDR3 length is 13 residues. Here the CDR3 reads CASNYRGTGELFF. The CDR3 bases are TGTGCCAGCAATTACAGGGGGACCGGGGAGCTGTTTTTT.

The chain joins TRBV6-4 to TRBJ2-7; D may be TRBD2 (5 bases). Germline values: CDR1 MRHNA, CDR2 SNTAGT. The CDR3 runs to 14 residues. V lost 5 bases to trimming and J lost 2 bases, with 13 bases between them. In DNA, the CDR3 is TGTGCCAGCAGTCGGCCGGACTCTACCTACGAGCAGTACTTC. Translation gives CASSRPDSTYEQYF.

This clonotype was counted between two and nine times. The chain uses TRBV7-2 and TRBJ1-2; D gene uncertain. V was pared by 2 bases and J by 4 bases, with 8 bases between. From germline, CDR1 is SGHTA and CDR2 FQGNSA. The CDR3 runs 13 residues. The CDR3 DNA reads TGTGCCAGCAGCTTACCCTCTCTCTATGGCTACACCTTC. Its translation is CASSLPSLYGYTF.

The chain is built from TRBV4-2 and TRBJ2-1, with D perhaps matching TRBD1 (6 bases). Germline V gene sequence: CDR1 LGHNA, CDR2 YNFKEQ. V was trimmed by 3 bases and J by 9 bases, leaving 15 bases between them. The CDR3 contains 14 residues. CDR3 amino acids: CASSQAGGPREQFF. For the CDR3, the DNA is TGTGCCAGCAGCCAGGCTGGGGGCCCCCGTGAGCAGTTCTTC.

The V call is TRBV5-1, the J call TRBJ2-1; the match to TRBD2 covers 10 bases. The CDR3 sequence is 15 residues long. V gave up 0 bases and J gave up 10 bases; unmatched junction bases: 7. The germline V gene encodes CDR1 SGHRS and CDR2 YFSETQ. The CDR3 bases are TGCGCCAGCAGCTTGGCCATGGTAGCGGGAGGCGAGCAGTTCTTC. Amino acid sequence: CASSLAMVAGGEQFF.

This clonotype was recorded only once. The chain uses TRBV5-1 and TRBJ2-6; no firm D call. Germline V gives CDR1 SGHRS, CDR2 YFSETQ. The CDR3 is made up of 14 amino acids. Trimming left V 2 bases short and J 2 bases short, with 5 bases between. In DNA form, the CDR3 reads TGCGCCAGCAGCTTTGATACTGGGGCCAACGTCCTGACTTTC. It translates to CASSFDTGANVLTF.

This clonotype was found once. V usage is TRBV15 and J usage is TRBJ1-5; 10 bases are a match to TRBD1. CDR1 and CDR2 (germline): LNHNV, YYDKDF (reference sequence). Germline trimming cut 9 bases from V and 7 bases from J; bases unmatched to any gene: 3. The CDR3 loop spans 12 amino acids. As DNA, the CDR3 is TGTGCCACTGGGACAGGGGAACAGCCCCAGCATTTT. Its translation: CATGTGEQPQHF.

This clonotype appeared a few times. The CDR3 DNA reads as TGTGCCAGCAGTTTATGGGGGACCGCGGGGAACACTGAAGCTTTCTTT. Encoded protein: CASSLWGTAGNTEAFF. V gene TRBV28 combines with J gene TRBJ1-1; D is perhaps TRBD1 (5 bases). Germline V gene data show CDR1 as MDHEN and CDR2 as SYDVKM. CDR3 length equals 16 residues. V dropped 0 bases and J dropped 1 base, with 12 bases sitting between them.

The genes are TRBV25-1 and TRBJ1-2; TRBD1 is a possible D gene (5 bases). CDR1 and CDR2 from the germline V gene are MGHDK and SYGVNS. The CDR3 runs 13 residues. Trimming took off 4 bases at V and 3 bases at J, with 9 bases between the two ends. CDR3 sequence reads: CASSGGPDYGYTF. The CDR3 DNA is TGTGCCAGCAGTGGGGGACCGGACTATGGCTACACCTTC.

In its sample, this clonotype was seen a few times. V and J are TRBV10-3 and TRBJ2-1; D gene ambiguous. CDR3 size: 15 residues. Germline V lookup: CDR1 ENHRY, CDR2 SYGVKD. The ends were cut back, 2 bases at V and 7 bases at J, with 15 bases in the middle. Written as DNA, the CDR3 is TGTGCCATCAGTGAGGATTTGGCCCTCCGGAATGAGCAGTTCTTC. Translating gives CAISEDLALRNEQFF.

V gene TRBV7-6 combines with J gene TRBJ2-1; 7 nucleotides line up with TRBD2. The CDR3 is 12 residues long. The germline V gene has CDR1 SGHVS and CDR2 FNYEAQ. The J segment lost 9 bases and the V segment lost 10 bases, leaving 9 bases of the junction unmatched. The CDR3 sequence is CATSGGSVEQFF. In DNA form, the CDR3 reads TGTGCCACCTCGGGCGGGAGTGTTGAGCAGTTCTTC.

V gene TRBV20-1 combines with J gene TRBJ2-1; D remains unclear. Trimming cost V 6 bases and J 5 bases, with 8 bases left between them. The germline CDR1 and CDR2 sequences are DFQATT and SNEGSKA (reference sequence). The length of the CDR3 is 11 residues. DNA for the CDR3: TGCAGTGCCGATACCCACAATGAGCAGTTCTTC. Protein: CSADTHNEQFF.

The rearrangement uses TRBV29-1 and TRBJ1-5; D is uncertain. V was pared by 4 bases and J by 0 bases, with 10 bases between. Germline CDR1 is SQVTM and CDR2 is ANQGSEA. This CDR3 contains 14 residues. CDR3 protein: CSVGSGLSNQPQHF. The CDR3 DNA sequence: TGCAGCGTTGGGAGCGGACTTAGCAATCAGCCCCAGCATTTT.

The chain combines TRBV7-3 with TRBJ2-1; TRBD1 agrees at 9 bases. The germline CDR1 and CDR2 sequences are SGHTA and FQGTGA. With 1 base clipped from V and 8 bases from J, the junction kept 6 bases outside the gene matches. The CDR3 contains 15 residues. CDR3 sequence: CASSLIGQGYHEQFF. Here the CDR3 DNA reads TGTGCCAGCAGCTTAATTGGACAGGGGTACCATGAGCAGTTCTTC.

This chain uses TRBV25-1 with TRBJ1-1; TRBD1 matches 10 bases. CDR1 is MGHDK, CDR2 SYGVNS, per germline. V lost 4 bases, J lost 4 bases, and 3 bases stayed unmatched. The length of the CDR3 is 14 residues. The CDR3 DNA reads as TGTGCCAGCAGTGTGACAGGGGGCCGCACTGAAGCTTTCTTT. Protein product: CASSVTGGRTEAFF.

The V and J genes are TRBV28 and TRBJ1-1; D unclear. Germline loops: CDR1 MDHEN, CDR2 SYDVKM. This CDR3 has 15 amino acids. V was trimmed by 4 bases and J by 0 bases, leaving 12 bases between them. This chain's CDR3 is CASSSSGWLNTEAFF. The CDR3 DNA sequence: TGTGCCAGCAGTTCCTCGGGATGGCTGAACACTGAAGCTTTCTTT.